Shown below are 21 T cell receptor beta chains from a single sample sequenced in a study of CD8 T cells in ankylosing spondylitis. In TCRdb, the 5' RACE reads were re-called with MiXCR into one record per CDR3 protein. The sample carries a few hundred thousand distinct CDR3 sequences, more than 20% recorded once. The sequenced material came from blood, either unsorted or a sorted T cell fraction (not recorded which). The receptors were sampled from a male donor with ankylosing spondylitis or in good health (not recorded which).

The V and J genes are TRBV12-2 and TRBJ1-2; the table gives TRBD1 as D, unverified against the DNA. TRBV12-2 is designated a pseudogene. This CDR3 spans 12 amino acids. The CDR3 reads CASRPCVAGYTF. CDR3 nucleotide sequence: TGTGCAAGTCGCCCCTGTGTGGCTGGCTACACCTTC.

This clonotype occurred many times. The J gene is TRBJ1-2, the V gene TRBV4-1; 11 bases align to TRBD1. Trimming cost V 0 bases and J 8 bases; bases outside gene matches: 8. Germline V gene data show CDR1 as MGHRA and CDR2 as YSYEKL. This CDR3 spans 16 amino acids. As DNA, the CDR3 is TGCGCCAGCAGCCAAGATGGACAGGGGGCAGGAGGAGGCTACACCTTC. Translated, it gives CASSQDGQGAGGGYTF.

This clonotype was observed at least ten times. The chain carries TRBV20-1 and TRBJ1-1; no clear D. V dropped 3 bases and J dropped 0 bases, with 8 bases sitting between them. This CDR3 has 13 amino acids. CDR1 DFQATT and CDR2 SNEGSKA come from the germline V gene (reference sequence). The CDR3 region is CSARPRMNTEAFF. DNA for the CDR3: TGCAGTGCTAGGCCCAGGATGAACACTGAAGCTTTCTTT.

The rearrangement joins TRBV20-1 to TRBJ1-4; no reliable D call. The CDR3 contains 14 residues. V was shortened by 3 bases and J by 4 bases, with 12 bases between the two germline ends. Germline lookup yields CDR1 DFQATT and CDR2 SNEGSKA (reference sequence). CDR3 in amino acids: CSASRTGFNEKLFF. CDR3 sequence (DNA): TGCAGTGCTAGCCGGACTGGTTTTAATGAAAAACTGTTTTTT.

Ten or more counts support this clonotype. The chain uses TRBV29-1 and TRBJ2-7, with D perhaps TRBD1 or TRBD2 (6 bases each). The CDR3 is 13 residues long. Between the trimmed V and J ends, which lost 0 bases and 6 bases, there was a span of 12 bases. From germline, CDR1 is SQVTM and CDR2 ANQGSEA. This CDR3 is CSVEDRGPGEQYF. The CDR3 DNA reads as TGCAGCGTTGAAGATCGGGGGCCCGGCGAGCAGTACTTC.

This clonotype was seen only a few times. The gene calls are TRBV20-1 and TRBJ2-1; 7 bases map to TRBD1. V lost 1 base, J lost 0 bases, and 6 bases stayed unmatched. The CDR3 has 16 residues. Germline values: CDR1 DFQATT, CDR2 SNEGSKA (reference sequence). For the CDR3, the DNA is TGCAGTGCTAGAGTAGGGGGCTGGAGCTCCTACAATGAGCAGTTCTTC. The encoded protein is CSARVGGWSSYNEQFF.

V usage is TRBV12-3 or TRBV12-4 and J usage is TRBJ2-3; 8 bases agree with TRBD1. With 5 bases clipped from V and 6 bases from J, the junction kept 13 bases outside the gene matches. This CDR3 has 16 amino acids. The CDR3: CASSLSRDRLGDTQYF. For the CDR3, the DNA is TGTGCCAGCAGTCTTTCCCGGGACAGGCTCGGGGATACGCAGTATTTT.

The chain couples TRBV5-1 to TRBJ2-3; the D gene is possibly TRBD1 (6 bases). With 4 bases removed from V and 0 bases from J, the gap between germline ends came to 15 bases. The CDR3 totals 16 residues. Germline V CDR1 and CDR2: SGHRS, YFSETQ. For the CDR3, the DNA is TGCGCCAGCAGCCCACAGGGCCGAGGAAGCACAGATACGCAGTATTTT. Its translation is CASSPQGRGSTDTQYF.

A few counts support this clonotype. This rearrangement joins TRBV29-1 to TRBJ1-5, with 8 bases aligning to TRBD1. Germline CDR1 and CDR2: SQVTM and ANQGSEA. V trimming: 5 bases; J trimming: 2 bases; junction bases outside the gene matches: 8. There are 15 residues in the CDR3. CDR3 residues: CSVNAGGGGNQPQHF. CDR3 DNA sequence: TGCAGCGTTAATGCAGGGGGCGGCGGCAATCAGCCCCAGCATTTT.

This chain connects TRBV12-3 or TRBV12-4 to TRBJ2-1; D is unclear. The CDR3 is 14 amino acids. Deletions cut 3 bases from V and 0 bases from J, with 6 bases between. In DNA form, the CDR3 reads TGTGCCAGCAGTTTTACAACCTCCTACAATGAGCAGTTCTTC. Its protein is CASSFTTSYNEQFF.

The rearrangement uses TRBV20-1 and TRBJ2-1; D is possibly TRBD2 (5 bases). The CDR3 covers 15 residues. The germline V gene has CDR1 DFQATT and CDR2 SNEGSKA (reference sequence). Trimming left V 1 base short and J 7 bases short, with 17 bases between. CDR3 nucleotides: TGCAGTGCTAGAGTGGTCGGCGGGCGCAGGAATGAGCAGTTCTTC. Translation: CSARVVGGRRNEQFF.

This clonotype was observed at least ten times. The chain carries TRBV12-1 and TRBJ1-5; the table's D call, TRBD1, has no DNA check behind it. TRBV12-1 is a documented pseudogene. This CDR3 is built from 21 residues. This chain's CDR3 is CASSFEPGAEERIYSNQPQHF. The CDR3 nucleotides read TGTGCCAGCAGCTTTGAACCGGGTGCGGAGGAGAGAATTTATAGCAATCAGCCCCAGCATTTT.

The chain uses TRBV27 and TRBJ1-5; TRBD1 might be the D (5 bases). The CDR3 length is 13 residues. Trimming took off 4 bases at V and 7 bases at J, with 11 bases between the two ends. Germline CDR1 is MNHEY and CDR2 is SMNVEV (reference sequence). Here the CDR3 DNA reads TGTGCCAGCAGTTCCAGGGAAAGCCAGCCCCAGCATTTT. This codes for CASSSRESQPQHF.

This clonotype was counted only a few times. V gene TRBV20-1 combines with J gene TRBJ1-6; weak D call: TRBD1 (5 bases). Germline CDR1 is DFQATT and CDR2 is SNEGSKA (reference sequence). Trimming stripped 0 bases from V and 13 bases from J, with 13 bases between. This CDR3 is built from 13 residues. The CDR3 reads CSARDQGRGPLHF. For the CDR3, the DNA is TGCAGTGCTAGAGATCAGGGCCGAGGGCCCCTCCACTTT.

This clonotype was seen at least ten times. V and J are TRBV12-3 or TRBV12-4 and TRBJ2-3; possibly TRBD1 for D (6 bases). The CDR3 is made up of 15 amino acids. Trimming left V 3 bases short and J 1 base short, with 11 bases between. In DNA form, the CDR3 reads TGTGCCAGCAGTTTCCAGGGGCAGGGCACAGATACGCAGTATTTT. Translating gives CASSFQGQGTDTQYF.

This clonotype was seen a handful of times. The chain employs TRBV29-1 and TRBJ2-3; TRBD2 matches at 9 bases. V lost 7 bases, J lost 0 bases, and 8 bases stayed unmatched. Per the germline V gene, CDR1 is SQVTM and CDR2 is ANQGSEA. This CDR3 contains 15 residues. Here the CDR3 reads CSGRGGGSSTDTQYF. As DNA, the CDR3 is TGCAGCGGTCGCGGGGGGGGATCTAGCACAGATACGCAGTATTTT.

This clonotype has a handful of counts. This chain connects TRBV29-1 to TRBJ1-1, with a tentative D call TRBD1 (5 bases). Per germline, CDR1 SQVTM and CDR2 ANQGSEA. V was cut by 7 bases and J by 4 bases, with 16 bases left in between. CDR3 length equals 13 residues. For the CDR3, the DNA is TGCAGCGCTACGTTGACAGCCATCACTGAAGCTTTCTTT. It yields the protein CSATLTAITEAFF.

This clonotype was recorded at least ten times. J is TRBJ2-3 and V is TRBV7-9, with a weak D call TRBD2 (5 bases). The CDR3 spans 14 residues. Germline CDR1 SEHNR, CDR2 FQNEAQ (reference sequence). The V and J ends lost 3 bases and 1 base respectively, with 8 bases between them. The CDR3 loop is CASSFSSGTDTQYF. The CDR3 DNA follows: TGTGCCAGCAGCTTCAGTAGCGGCACAGATACGCAGTATTTT.

The rearrangement links TRBV20-1 to TRBJ2-7; a possible D gene is TRBD1 (6 bases). Trimming removed 3 bases at V and 3 bases at J, with 9 bases between. Germline V gene sequence: CDR1 DFQATT, CDR2 SNEGSKA (reference sequence). The CDR3 sequence is 12 residues long. The CDR3 DNA reads as TGCAGTGCTAGTAACAGGGTCTACGAGCAGTACTTC. This sequence encodes CSASNRVYEQYF.

This clonotype occurred a few times. The chain combines TRBV12-3 or TRBV12-4 with TRBJ2-3; no reliable D call. Trimming removed 2 bases from V and 2 bases from J, with 14 bases in between. This CDR3 is 16 amino acids long. The CDR3 DNA reads as TGTGCCAGCAGTTTATCAAGACCCACCCTCACAGATACGCAGTATTTT. The encoded protein is CASSLSRPTLTDTQYF.

Notes on this clonotype: It may be a read error: a sequence one base away is much more abundant. V usage is TRBV20-1 and J usage is TRBJ1-5, with no clear D. Germline-derived CDR1 and CDR2 are DFQATT and SNEGSKA (reference sequence). This CDR3 is built from 13 residues. V was shortened by 1 base and J by 1 base, with 5 bases between the two germline ends. CDR3 in amino acids: CSARVSSNQPQHF. CDR3 DNA sequence: TGCAGTGCTAGAGTGTCGAGCAATCAGCCCCAGCATTTT.